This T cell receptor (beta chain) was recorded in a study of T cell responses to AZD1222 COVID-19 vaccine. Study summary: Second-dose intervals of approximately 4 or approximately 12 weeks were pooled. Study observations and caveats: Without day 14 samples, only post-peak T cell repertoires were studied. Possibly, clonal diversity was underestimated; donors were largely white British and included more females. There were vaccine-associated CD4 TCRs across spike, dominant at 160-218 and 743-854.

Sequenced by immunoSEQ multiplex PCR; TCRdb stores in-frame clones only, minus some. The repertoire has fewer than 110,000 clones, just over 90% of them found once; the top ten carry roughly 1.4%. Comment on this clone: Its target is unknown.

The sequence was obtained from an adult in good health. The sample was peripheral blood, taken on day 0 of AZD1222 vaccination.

CDR3 region: CASRERLERADNEQFF. CDR3 nucleotides: TGTGCCAGTAGGGAAAGGTTAGAACGCGCAGATAATGAGCAGTTCTTC. The chain links TRBV19 to TRBJ2-1; D remains ambiguous. Germline CDR1 and CDR2: LNHDA and SQIVND (reference sequence). The CDR3 runs to 16 residues. Trimming stripped 6 bases from V and 7 bases from J, with 22 bases between.